This T cell receptor (beta chain) was sequenced for a study of identical twins. Regarding the study as a whole: Researchers reported excess low generation probability among twin-shared out-of-frame alpha sequences. Out-of-frame TCR alpha sharing in monozygotic twins exceeded recombination model predictions.

In its sample, this clonotype was seen many times. Its antigen is unidentified. After template switching added a universal primer site, the resulting cDNA carried unique molecular identifiers. TCRdb re-called the 5' RACE reads with MiXCR, one entry per CDR3 protein. The sample carries approximately 260,000 distinct CDR3 sequences, over 11% recorded once. With no exceptions, donors were healthy Caucasians. This CDR3 contains 16 residues. J lost 4 bases, V lost 6 bases, and 11 bases had no gene match. Sequencing input: memory (CD45RO+) T cells sorted from blood. This receptor was identified in a young woman in good health. The chain joins TRBV12-3 or TRBV12-4 to TRBJ2-1; 8 nucleotides match TRBD2. The CDR3 coding sequence is TGTGCCAGCAGCCCAACGGGGGCGGGAGGATACAATGAGCAGTTCTTC. This translates into CASSPTGAGGYNEQFF.